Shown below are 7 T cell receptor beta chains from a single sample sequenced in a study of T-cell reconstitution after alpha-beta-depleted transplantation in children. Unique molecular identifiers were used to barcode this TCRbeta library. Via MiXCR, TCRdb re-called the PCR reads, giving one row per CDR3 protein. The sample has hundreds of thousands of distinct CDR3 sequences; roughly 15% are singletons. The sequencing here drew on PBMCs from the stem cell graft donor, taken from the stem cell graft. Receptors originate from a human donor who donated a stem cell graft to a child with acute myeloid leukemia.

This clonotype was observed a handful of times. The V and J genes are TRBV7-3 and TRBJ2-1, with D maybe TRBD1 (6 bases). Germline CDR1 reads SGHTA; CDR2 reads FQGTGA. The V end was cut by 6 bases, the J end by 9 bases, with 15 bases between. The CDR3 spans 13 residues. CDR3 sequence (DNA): TGTGCCAGCAGTCTTACAGGGCTCGGTGAGCAGTTCTTC. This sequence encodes CASSLTGLGEQFF. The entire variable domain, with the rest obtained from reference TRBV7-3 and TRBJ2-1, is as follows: GAGVSQTPSNKVTEKGKYVELRCDPISGHTALYWYRQSLGQGPEFLIYFQGTGAADDSGLPNDRFFAVRPEGSVSTLKIQRTERGDSAVYLCASSLTGLGEQFFGPGTRLTVL.

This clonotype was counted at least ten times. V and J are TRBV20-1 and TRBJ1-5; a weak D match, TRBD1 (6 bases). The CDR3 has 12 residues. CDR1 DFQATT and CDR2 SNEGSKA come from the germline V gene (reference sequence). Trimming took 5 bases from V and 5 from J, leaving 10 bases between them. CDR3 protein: CSAGNRDQPQHF. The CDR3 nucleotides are TGCAGTGCTGGGAACAGGGATCAGCCCCAGCATTTT.

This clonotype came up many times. The CDR3: CSAREWVETQYF. The CDR3 DNA follows: TGCAGTGCTAGAGAATGGGTGGAGACCCAGTACTTC. The chain couples TRBV20-1 to TRBJ2-5; D gene ambiguous. Germline V lookup: CDR1 DFQATT, CDR2 SNEGSKA (reference sequence). Trimming stripped 0 bases from V and 5 bases from J, with 7 bases between. This CDR3 has 12 residues.

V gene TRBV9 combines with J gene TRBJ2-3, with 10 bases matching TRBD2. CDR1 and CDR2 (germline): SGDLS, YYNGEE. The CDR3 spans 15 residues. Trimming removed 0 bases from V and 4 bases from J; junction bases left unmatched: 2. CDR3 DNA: TGTGCCAGCAGCGTAGAAGCGGGGGGGCCAGATACGCAGTATTTT. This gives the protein CASSVEAGGPDTQYF.

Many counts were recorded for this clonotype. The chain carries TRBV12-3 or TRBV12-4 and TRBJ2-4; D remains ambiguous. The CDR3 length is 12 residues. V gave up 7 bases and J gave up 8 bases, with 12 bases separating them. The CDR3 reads CASTSFEDIQYF. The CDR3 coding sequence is TGTGCCAGCACCTCCTTTGAGGACATTCAGTACTTC.

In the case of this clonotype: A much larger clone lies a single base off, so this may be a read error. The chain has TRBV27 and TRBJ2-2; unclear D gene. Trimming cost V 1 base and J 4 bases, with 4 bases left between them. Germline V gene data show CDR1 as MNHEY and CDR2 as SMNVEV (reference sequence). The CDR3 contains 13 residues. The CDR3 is CASSLWSTGELFF. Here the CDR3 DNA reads TGTGCCAGCAGTTTATGGTCCACCGGGGAGCTGTTTTTT.

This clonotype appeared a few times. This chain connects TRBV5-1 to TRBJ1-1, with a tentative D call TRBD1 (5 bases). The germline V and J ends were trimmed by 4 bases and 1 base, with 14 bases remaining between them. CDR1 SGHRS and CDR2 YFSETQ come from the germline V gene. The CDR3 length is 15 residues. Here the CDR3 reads CASSQPRGSNTEAFF. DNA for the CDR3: TGCGCCAGCAGCCAGCCCCGGGGGTCGAACACTGAAGCTTTCTTT.